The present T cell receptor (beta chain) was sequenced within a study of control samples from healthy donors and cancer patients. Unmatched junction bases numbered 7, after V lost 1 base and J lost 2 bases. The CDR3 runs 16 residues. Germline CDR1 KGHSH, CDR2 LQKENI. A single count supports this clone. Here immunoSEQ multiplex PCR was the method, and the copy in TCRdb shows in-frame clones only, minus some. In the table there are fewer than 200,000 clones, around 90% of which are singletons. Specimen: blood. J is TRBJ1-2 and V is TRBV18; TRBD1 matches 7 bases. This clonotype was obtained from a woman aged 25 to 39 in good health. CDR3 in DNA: TGTGCCAGCTCACCACTGATTCCGGGACAGAACTATGGCTACACCTTC. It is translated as CASSPLIPGQNYGYTF.